Only a few counts were recorded for the clone carrying this T cell receptor (beta chain). Its matching antigen is unknown. The sample originates from a study of T cells in Graves' hyperthyroidism and ophthalmopathy. TCR beta CDR3 region amplification was performed from RNA transcripts. Using the HTBI primer set, a first-round RT-PCR was run on the TCR CDR3. In TCRdb, the multiplex PCR reads were re-called with MiXCR into one record per CDR3 protein. The sample consists of a few hundred thousand distinct CDR3 sequences, around an eighth of them appearing once. It was at first hyperthyroidism diagnosis, before any ophthalmopathy symptoms, that the blood sample was taken. Study results and caveats: Ophthalmopathy, as predicted by the model, came a median roughly 6.3 months after the prediction. Most thyroid clonotypes expanded above 0.001 appeared in blood too.

This TCR was sampled from a man aged 30-40 years with Graves' hyperthyroidism that later progressed to Graves' ophthalmopathy. Sequencing was carried out using blood.

DNA for the CDR3: TGTGCCAGCAGTGAAGCGGGGGCGTGGAGGCCAGATACGCAGTATTTT. This sequence encodes CASSEAGAWRPDTQYF. This sequence joins TRBV6-1 and TRBJ2-3; a weak D match, TRBD1 (6 bases). The CDR3 is 16 amino acids. Trimming took 0 bases from V and 4 from J, leaving 14 bases between them. The germline CDR1 and CDR2 sequences are MNHNS and SASEGT.